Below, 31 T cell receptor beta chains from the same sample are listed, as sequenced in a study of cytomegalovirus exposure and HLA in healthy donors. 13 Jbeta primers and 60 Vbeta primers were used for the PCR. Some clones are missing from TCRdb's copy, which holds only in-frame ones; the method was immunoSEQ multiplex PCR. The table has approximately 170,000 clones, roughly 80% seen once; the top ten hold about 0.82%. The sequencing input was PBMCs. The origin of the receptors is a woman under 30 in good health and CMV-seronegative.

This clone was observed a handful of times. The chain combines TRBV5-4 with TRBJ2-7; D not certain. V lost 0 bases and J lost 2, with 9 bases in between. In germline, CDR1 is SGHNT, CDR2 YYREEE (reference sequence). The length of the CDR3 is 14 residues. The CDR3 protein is CASSLDLYPYEQYF. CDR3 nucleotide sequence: TGTGCCAGCAGCTTGGACTTGTATCCCTACGAGCAGTACTTC.

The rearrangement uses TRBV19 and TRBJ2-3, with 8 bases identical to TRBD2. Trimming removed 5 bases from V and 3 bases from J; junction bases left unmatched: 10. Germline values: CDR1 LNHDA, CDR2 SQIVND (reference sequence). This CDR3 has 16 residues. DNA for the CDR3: TGTGCCAGTAGTCCAGGACTAGCTTATGAGACAGATACGCAGTATTTT. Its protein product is CASSPGLAYETDTQYF.

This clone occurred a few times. In DNA form, the CDR3 reads TGTGCCAGCAGCTTAGACAGAGCGGGAGGTCTCTCCTACGAGCAGTACTTC. Translated: CASSLDRAGGLSYEQYF. The chain couples TRBV7-9 to TRBJ2-7; TRBD2 matches 9 bases. This CDR3 is 17 amino acids long. From germline, CDR1 is SEHNR and CDR2 FQNEAQ (reference sequence). V dropped 1 base and J dropped 0; count of bases not matched to a gene: 7.

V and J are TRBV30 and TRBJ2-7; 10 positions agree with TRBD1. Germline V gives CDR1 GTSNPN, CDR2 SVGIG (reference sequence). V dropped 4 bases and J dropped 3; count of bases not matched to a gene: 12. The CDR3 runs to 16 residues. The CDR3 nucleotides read TGTGCCTGGAACAACTACCGGGACAGGGGATTCTACGAGCAGTACTTC. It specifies CAWNNYRDRGFYEQYF.

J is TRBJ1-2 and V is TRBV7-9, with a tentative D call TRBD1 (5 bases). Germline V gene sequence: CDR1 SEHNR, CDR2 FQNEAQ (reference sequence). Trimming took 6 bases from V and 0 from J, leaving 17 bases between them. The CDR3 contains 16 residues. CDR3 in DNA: TGTGCCAGCAGTTATTTAAAGACAGCCTCTAACTATGGCTACACCTTC. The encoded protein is CASSYLKTASNYGYTF.

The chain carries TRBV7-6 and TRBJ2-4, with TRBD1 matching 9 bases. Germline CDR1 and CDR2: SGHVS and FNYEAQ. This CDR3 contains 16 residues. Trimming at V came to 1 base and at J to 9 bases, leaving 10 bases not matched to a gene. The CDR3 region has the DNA TGTGCCAGCAGCTTAGATTTGAGGGACAGGGAAAGCATTCAGTACTTC. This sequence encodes CASSLDLRDRESIQYF.

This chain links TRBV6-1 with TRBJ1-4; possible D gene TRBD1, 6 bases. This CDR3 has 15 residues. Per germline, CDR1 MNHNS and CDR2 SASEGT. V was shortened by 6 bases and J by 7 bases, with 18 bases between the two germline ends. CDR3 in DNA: TGTGCCAGCAGAAGGTCAGGGGAGTGGGGTGAAAAACTGTTTTTT. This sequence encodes CASRRSGEWGEKLFF.

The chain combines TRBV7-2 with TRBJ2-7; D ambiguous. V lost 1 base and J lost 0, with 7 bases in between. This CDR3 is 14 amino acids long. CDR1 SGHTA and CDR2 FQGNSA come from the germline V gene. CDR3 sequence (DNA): TGTGCCAGCAGCTTAGGGGCAGGCTCCTACGAGCAGTACTTC. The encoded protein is CASSLGAGSYEQYF. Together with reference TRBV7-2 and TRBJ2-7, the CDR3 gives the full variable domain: GAGVSQSPSNKVTEKGKDVELRCDPISGHTALYWYRQSLGQGLEFLIYFQGNSAPDKSGLPSDRFSAERTGGSVSTLTIQRTQQEDSAVYLCASSLGAGSYEQYFGPGTRLTVT.

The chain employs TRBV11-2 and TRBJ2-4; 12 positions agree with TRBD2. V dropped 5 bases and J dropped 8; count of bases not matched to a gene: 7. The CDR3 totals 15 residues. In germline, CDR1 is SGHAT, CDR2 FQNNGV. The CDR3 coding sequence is TGTGCCAGCAGCCTTGGGACTAGCGGGCTATACATTCAGTACTTC. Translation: CASSLGTSGLYIQYF. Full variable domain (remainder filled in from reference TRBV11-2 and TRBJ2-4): EAGVAQSPRYKIIEKRQSVAFWCNPISGHATLYWYQQILGQGPKLLIQFQNNGVVDDSQLPKDRFSAERLKGVDSTLKIQPAKLEDSAVYLCASSLGTSGLYIQYFGAGTRLSVL.

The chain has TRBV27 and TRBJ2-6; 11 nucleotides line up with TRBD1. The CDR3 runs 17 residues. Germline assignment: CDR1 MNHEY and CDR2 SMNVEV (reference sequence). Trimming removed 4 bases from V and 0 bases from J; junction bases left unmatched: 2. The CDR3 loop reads CASSSGTGGSGANVLTF. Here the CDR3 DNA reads TGTGCCAGCAGTTCCGGGACAGGGGGCTCTGGGGCCAACGTCCTGACTTTC. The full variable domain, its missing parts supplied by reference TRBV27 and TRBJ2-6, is EAQVTQNPRYLITVTGKKLTVTCSQNMNHEYMSWYRQDPGLGLRQIYYSMNVEVTDKGDVPEGYKVSRKEKRNFPLILESPSPNQTSLYFCASSSGTGGSGANVLTFGAGSRLTVL.

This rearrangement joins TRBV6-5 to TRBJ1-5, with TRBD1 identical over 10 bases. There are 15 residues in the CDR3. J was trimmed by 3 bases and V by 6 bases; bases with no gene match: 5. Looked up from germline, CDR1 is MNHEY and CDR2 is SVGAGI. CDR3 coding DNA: TGTGCCAGCAGGCTCGGGACAGGGGTCAATCAGCCCCAGCATTTT. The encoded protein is CASRLGTGVNQPQHF.

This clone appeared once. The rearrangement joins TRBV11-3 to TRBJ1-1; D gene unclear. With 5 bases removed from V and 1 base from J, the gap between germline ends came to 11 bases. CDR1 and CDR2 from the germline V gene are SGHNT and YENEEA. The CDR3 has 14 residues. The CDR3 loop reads CASSPLTSNTEAFF. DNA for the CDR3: TGTGCCAGCAGCCCCCTAACCTCGAACACTGAAGCTTTCTTT.

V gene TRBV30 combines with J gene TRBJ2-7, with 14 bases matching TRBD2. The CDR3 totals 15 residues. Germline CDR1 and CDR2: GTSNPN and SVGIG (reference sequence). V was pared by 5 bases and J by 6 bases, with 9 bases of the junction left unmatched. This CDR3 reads CAWASEGLAGAEQYF. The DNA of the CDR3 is TGTGCCTGGGCTTCAGAGGGACTAGCGGGAGCCGAGCAGTACTTC.

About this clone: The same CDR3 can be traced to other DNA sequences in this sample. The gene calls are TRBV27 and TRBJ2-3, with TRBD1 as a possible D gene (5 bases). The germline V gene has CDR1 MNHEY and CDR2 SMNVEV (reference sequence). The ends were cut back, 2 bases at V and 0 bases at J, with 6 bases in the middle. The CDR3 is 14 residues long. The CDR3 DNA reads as TGTGCCAGCAGTTTAGGGGCTAGCACAGATACGCAGTATTTT. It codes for CASSLGASTDTQYF.

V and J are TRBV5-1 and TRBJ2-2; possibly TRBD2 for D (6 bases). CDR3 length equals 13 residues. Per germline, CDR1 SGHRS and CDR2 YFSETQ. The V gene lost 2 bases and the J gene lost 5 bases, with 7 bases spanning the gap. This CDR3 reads CASSFGGTGELFF. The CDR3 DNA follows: TGCGCCAGCAGCTTCGGGGGTACCGGGGAGCTGTTTTTT.

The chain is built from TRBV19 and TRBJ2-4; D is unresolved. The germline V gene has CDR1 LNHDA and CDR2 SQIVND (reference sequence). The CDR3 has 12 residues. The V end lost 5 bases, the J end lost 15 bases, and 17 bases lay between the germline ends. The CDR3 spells CASSPLAGALYF. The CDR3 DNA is TGTGCCAGTAGTCCCCTGGCAGGTGCTCTGTACTTC.

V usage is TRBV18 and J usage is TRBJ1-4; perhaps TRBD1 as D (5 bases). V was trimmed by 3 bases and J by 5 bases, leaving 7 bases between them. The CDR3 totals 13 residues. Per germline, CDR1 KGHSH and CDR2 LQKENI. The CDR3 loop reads CASSPTANEKLFF. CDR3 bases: TGTGCCAGCTCACCGACAGCAAATGAAAAACTGTTTTTT.

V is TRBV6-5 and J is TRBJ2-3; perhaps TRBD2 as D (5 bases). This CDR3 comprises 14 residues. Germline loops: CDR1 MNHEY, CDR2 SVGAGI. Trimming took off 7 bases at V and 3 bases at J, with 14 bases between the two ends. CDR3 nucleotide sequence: TGTGCCAGCAATTGGAGGAGTTTGACAGATACGCAGTATTTT. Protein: CASNWRSLTDTQYF.

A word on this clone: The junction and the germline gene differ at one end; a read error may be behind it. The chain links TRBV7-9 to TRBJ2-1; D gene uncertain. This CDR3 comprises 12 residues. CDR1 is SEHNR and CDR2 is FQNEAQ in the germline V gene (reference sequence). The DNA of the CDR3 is TGTTCCAGCAGCCCCTATGACAATGAGCAGTTCTTC. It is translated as CSSSPYDNEQFF.

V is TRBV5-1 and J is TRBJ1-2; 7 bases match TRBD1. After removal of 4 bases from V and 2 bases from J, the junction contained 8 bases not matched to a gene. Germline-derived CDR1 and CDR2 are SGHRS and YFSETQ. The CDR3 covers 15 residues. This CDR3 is CASSPSTGFNYGYTF. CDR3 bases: TGCGCCAGCAGCCCCTCGACAGGGTTCAACTATGGCTACACCTTC.

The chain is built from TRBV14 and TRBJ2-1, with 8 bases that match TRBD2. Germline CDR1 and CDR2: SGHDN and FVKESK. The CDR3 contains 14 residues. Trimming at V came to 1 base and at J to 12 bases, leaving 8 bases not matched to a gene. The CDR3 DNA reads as TGTGCCAGCAGCCAAGCGGGAGGGGTTTTGGGGCAGTTCTTC. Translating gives CASSQAGGVLGQFF.

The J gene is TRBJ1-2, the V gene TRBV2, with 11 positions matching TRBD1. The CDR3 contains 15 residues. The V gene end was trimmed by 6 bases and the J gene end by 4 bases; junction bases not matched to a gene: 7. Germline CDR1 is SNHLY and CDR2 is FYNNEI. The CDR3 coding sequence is TGTGCCAGCAGGCTCGGACAGGGGGCTGGCTATGGCTACACCTTC. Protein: CASRLGQGAGYGYTF. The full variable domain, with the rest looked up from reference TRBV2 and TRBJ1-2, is EPEVTQTPSHQVTQMGQEVILRCVPISNHLYFYWYRQILGQKVEFLVSFYNNEISEKSEIFDDQFSVERPDGSNFTLKIRSTKLEDSAMYFCASRLGQGAGYGYTFGSGTRLTVV.

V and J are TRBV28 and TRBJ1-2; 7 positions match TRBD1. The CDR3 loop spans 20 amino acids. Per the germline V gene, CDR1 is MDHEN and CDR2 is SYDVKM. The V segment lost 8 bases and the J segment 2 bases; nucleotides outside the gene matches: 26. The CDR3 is CASRPLLGDPTGAINYGYTF. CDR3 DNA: TGTGCCAGCCGTCCCCTCCTTGGGGATCCCACAGGGGCGATCAACTATGGCTACACCTTC.

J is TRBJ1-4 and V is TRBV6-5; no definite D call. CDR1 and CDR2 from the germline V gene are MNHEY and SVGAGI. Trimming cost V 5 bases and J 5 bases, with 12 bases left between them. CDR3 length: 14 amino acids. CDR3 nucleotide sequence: TGTGCCAGCAGTGGAGGCCTAGTAAATGAAAAACTGTTTTTT. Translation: CASSGGLVNEKLFF.

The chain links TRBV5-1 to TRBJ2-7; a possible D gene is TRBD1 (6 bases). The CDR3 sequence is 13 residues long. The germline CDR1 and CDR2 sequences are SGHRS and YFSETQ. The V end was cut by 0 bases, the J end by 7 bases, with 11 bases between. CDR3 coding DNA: TGCGCCAGCAGCTTGGACAAGGGGACAGAGCAGTACTTC. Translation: CASSLDKGTEQYF. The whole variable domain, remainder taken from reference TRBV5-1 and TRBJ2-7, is KAGVTQTPRYLIKTRGQQVTLSCSPISGHRSVSWYQQTPGQGLQFLFEYFSETQRNKGNFPGRFSGRQFSNSRSEMNVSTLELGDSALYLCASSLDKGTEQYFGPGTRLTVT.

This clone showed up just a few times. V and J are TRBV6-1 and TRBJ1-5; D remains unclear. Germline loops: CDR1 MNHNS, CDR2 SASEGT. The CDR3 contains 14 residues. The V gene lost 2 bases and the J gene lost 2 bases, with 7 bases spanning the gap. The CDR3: CASSELYGNQPQHF. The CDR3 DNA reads TGTGCCAGCAGTGAACTGTATGGCAATCAGCCCCAGCATTTT.

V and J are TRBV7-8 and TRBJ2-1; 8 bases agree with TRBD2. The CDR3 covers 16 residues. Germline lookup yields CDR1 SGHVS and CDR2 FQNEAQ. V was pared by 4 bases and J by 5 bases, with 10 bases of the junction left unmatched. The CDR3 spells CASSYRGREANNEQFF. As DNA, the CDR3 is TGTGCCAGCAGCTACCGAGGGCGGGAGGCTAACAATGAGCAGTTCTTC. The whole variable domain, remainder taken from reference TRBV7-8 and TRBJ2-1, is GAGVSQSPRYKVAKRGQDVALRCDPISGHVSLFWYQQALGQGPEFLTYFQNEAQLDKSGLPSDRFFAERPEGSVSTLKIQRTQQEDSAVYLCASSYRGREANNEQFFGPGTRLTVL.

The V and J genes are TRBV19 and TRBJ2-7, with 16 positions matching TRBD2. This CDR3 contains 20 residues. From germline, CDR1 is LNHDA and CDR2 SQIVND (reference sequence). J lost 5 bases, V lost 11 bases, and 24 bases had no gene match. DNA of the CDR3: TGTGCCGGATTCCTTCCGGGGGCAGAGGGACTAGCGGGAGGGCCGCACGAGCAGTACTTC. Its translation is CAGFLPGAEGLAGGPHEQYF. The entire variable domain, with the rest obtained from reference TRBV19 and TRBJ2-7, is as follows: DGGITQSPKYLFRKEGQNVTLSCEQNLNHDAMYWYRQDPGQGLRLIYYSQIVNDFQKGDIAEGYSVSREKKESFPLTVTSAQKNPTAFYLCAGFLPGAEGLAGGPHEQYFGPGTRLTVT.

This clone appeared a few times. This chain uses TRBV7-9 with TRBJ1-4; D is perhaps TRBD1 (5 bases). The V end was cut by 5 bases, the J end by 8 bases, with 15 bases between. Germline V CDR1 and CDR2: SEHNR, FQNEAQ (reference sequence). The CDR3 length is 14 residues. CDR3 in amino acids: CASSRWQGNEKLFF. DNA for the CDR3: TGTGCCAGCAGCCGCTGGCAGGGAAACGAAAAACTGTTTTTT.

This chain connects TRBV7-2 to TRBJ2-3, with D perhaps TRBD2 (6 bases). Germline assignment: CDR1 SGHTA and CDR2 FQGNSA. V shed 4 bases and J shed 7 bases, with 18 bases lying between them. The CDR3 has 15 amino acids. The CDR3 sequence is CASSSSPTSSNTQYF. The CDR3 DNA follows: TGTGCCAGCAGCTCGTCCCCGACTAGTTCAAATACGCAGTATTTT. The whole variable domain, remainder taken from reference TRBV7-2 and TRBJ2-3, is GAGVSQSPSNKVTEKGKDVELRCDPISGHTALYWYRQSLGQGLEFLIYFQGNSAPDKSGLPSDRFSAERTGGSVSTLTIQRTQQEDSAVYLCASSSSPTSSNTQYFGPGTRLTVL.

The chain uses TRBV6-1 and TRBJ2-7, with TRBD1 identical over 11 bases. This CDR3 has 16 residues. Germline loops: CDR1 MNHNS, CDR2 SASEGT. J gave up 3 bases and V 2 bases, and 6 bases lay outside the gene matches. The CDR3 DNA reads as TGTGCCAGCAGTGAATTAGGGGGGACAGGGGGCTACGAGCAGTACTTC. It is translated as CASSELGGTGGYEQYF.